This entry features one TCR beta chain sequence. The data were taken from a study of blood T cell repertoires in COVID-19. In the study overall: COVID-19 samples from acute and convalescent phases originated in the United States, Italy and Spain. The analysed material was cDNA or gDNA that came from T cells, B-cell-depleted T cells, or PBMCs.

Per the original methods: The assay estimated nucleated cells by amplifying reference gene primers. Some clones are missing from TCRdb's copy, which holds only in-frame ones; the method was immunoSEQ multiplex PCR. D and trimming were read from the DNA, whereas the V and J calls and clone size are those reported in that table. The sample contains some 130,000 clones, about 78% of which appear only once. Germline CDR1 MDHEN, CDR2 SYDVKM. Trimming stripped 5 bases from V and 3 bases from J, with 17 bases between. This CDR3 spans 16 amino acids. This sequence originates from a man aged 55 to 70 who had recovered from COVID-19. Sequencing used peripheral blood. The rearrangement uses TRBV28 and TRBJ1-3, with D perhaps TRBD1 (5 bases). This CDR3 reads CASSPPWGGGGNTIYF. The CDR3 nucleotides are TGTGCCAGCAGTCCGCCCTGGGGGGGAGGTGGAAACACCATATATTTT.